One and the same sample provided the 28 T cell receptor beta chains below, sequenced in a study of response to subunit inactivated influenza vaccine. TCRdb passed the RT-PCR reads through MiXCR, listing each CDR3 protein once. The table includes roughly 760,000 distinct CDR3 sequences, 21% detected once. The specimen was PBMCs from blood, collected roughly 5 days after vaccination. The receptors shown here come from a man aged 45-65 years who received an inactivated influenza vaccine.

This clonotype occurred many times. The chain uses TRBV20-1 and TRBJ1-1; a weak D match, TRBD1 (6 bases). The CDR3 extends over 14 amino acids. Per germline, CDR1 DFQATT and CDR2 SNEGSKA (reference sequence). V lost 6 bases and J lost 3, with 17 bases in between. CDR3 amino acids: CSAPKGGWDTEAFF. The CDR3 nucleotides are TGCAGTGCCCCCAAAGGGGGATGGGACACTGAAGCTTTCTTT.

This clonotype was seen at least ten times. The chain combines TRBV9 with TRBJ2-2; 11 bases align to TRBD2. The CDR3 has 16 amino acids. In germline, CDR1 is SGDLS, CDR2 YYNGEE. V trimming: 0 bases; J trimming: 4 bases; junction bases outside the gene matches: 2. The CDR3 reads CASSVDSGRATGELFF. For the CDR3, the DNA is TGTGCCAGCAGCGTAGATAGCGGGAGGGCCACCGGGGAGCTGTTTTTT.

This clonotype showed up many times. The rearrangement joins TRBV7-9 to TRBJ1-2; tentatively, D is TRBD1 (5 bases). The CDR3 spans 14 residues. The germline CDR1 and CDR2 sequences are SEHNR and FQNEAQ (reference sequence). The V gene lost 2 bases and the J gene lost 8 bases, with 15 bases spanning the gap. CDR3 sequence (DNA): TGTGCCAGCAGCTTACTCCAAGGGGAACGGGGCTACACCTTC. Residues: CASSLLQGERGYTF.

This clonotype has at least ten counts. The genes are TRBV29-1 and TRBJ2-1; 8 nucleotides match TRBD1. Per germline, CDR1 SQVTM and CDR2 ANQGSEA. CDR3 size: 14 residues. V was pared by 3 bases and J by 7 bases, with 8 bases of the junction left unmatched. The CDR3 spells CSVELDRATNEQFF. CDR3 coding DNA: TGCAGCGTTGAGTTGGACAGGGCTACGAATGAGCAGTTCTTC.

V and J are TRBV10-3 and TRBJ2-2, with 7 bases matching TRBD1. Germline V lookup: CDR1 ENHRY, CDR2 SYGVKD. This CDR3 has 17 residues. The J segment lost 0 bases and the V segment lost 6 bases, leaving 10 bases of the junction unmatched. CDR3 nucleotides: TGTGCCATCAGGAAGATAGGACAGGCGACGAACACCGGGGAGCTGTTTTTT. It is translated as CAIRKIGQATNTGELFF.

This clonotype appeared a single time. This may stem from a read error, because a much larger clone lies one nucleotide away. The CDR3 region has the DNA TGTGCCAGCAGCACCAACCCGAGGCTCGAGCAGTGCTTC. Residues: CASSTNPRLEQCF. The rearrangement uses TRBV7-2 and TRBJ2-7; D call uncertain. There are 13 residues in the CDR3. Germline V gene data show CDR1 as SGHTA and CDR2 as FQGNSA.

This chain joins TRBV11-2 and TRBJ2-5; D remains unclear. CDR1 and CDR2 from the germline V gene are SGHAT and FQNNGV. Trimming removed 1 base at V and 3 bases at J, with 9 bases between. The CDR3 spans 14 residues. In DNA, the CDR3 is TGTGCCAGCAGCTTAGGGCAGCTTAAAGAGACCCAGTACTTC. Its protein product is CASSLGQLKETQYF. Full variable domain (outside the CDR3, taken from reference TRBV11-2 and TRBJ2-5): EAGVAQSPRYKIIEKRQSVAFWCNPISGHATLYWYQQILGQGPKLLIQFQNNGVVDDSQLPKDRFSAERLKGVDSTLKIQPAKLEDSAVYLCASSLGQLKETQYFGPGTRLLVL.

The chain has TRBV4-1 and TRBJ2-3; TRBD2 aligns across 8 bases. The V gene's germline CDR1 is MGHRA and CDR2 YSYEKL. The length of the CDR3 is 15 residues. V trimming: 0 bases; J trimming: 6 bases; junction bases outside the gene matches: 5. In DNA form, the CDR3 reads TGCGCCAGCAGCCAAGACCCAGCGGGGGCGGATACGCAGTATTTT. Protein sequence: CASSQDPAGADTQYF.

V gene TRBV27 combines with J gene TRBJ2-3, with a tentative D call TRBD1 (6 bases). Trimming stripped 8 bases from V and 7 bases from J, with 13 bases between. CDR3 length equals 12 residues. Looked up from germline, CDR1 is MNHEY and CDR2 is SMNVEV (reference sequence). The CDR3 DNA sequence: TGTGCCAGCGGACTCAGGGGCAATACGCAGTATTTT. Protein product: CASGLRGNTQYF.

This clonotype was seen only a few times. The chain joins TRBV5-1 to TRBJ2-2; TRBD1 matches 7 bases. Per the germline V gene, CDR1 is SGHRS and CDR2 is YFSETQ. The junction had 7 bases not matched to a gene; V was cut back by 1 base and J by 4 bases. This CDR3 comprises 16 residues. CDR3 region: CASSLFLRGSTGELFF. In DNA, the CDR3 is TGCGCCAGCAGCTTGTTTCTCAGGGGGTCCACCGGGGAGCTGTTTTTT.

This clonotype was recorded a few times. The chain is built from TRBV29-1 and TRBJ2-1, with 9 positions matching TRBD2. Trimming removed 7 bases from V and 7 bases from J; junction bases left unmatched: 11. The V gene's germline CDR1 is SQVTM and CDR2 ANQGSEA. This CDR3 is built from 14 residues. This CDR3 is CSESSGSHENEQFF. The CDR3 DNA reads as TGCAGCGAGAGTAGCGGGAGTCACGAAAATGAGCAGTTCTTC.

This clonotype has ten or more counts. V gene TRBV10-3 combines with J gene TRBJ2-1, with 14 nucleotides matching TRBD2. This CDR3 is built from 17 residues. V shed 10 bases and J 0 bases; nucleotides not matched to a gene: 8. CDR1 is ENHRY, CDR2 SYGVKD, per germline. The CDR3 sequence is CATRLAGGLSSYNEQFF. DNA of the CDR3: TGTGCCACAAGACTAGCGGGAGGGTTAAGCTCCTACAATGAGCAGTTCTTC.

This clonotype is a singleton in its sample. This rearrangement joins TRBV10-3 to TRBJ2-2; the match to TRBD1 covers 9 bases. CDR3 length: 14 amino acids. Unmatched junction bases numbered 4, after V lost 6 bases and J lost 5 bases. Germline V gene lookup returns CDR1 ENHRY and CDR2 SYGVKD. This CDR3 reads CAISRDRGTGELFF. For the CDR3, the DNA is TGTGCCATCAGCCGAGACAGGGGGACCGGGGAGCTGTTTTTT.

The DNA of the CDR3 is TGTGCCAGCTCACCAAAAATGGGACAGGGTCGAACCGGGGAGCTGTTTTTT. As protein: CASSPKMGQGRTGELFF. V gene TRBV18 combines with J gene TRBJ2-2; 9 bases match TRBD1. Germline V gene sequence: CDR1 KGHSH, CDR2 LQKENI. The CDR3 consists of 17 residues. J was trimmed by 5 bases and V by 2 bases; bases with no gene match: 9.

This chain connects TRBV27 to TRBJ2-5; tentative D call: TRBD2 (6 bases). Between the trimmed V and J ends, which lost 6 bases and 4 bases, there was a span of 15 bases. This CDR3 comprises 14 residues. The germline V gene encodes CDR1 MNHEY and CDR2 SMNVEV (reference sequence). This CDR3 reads CASSPGTAGETQYF. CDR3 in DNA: TGTGCCAGCAGCCCTGGGACTGCTGGAGAGACCCAGTACTTC.

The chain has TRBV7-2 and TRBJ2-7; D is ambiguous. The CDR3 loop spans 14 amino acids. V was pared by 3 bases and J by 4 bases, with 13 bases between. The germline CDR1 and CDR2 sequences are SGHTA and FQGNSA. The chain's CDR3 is CASSFLPVGYEQYF. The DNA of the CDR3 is TGTGCCAGCAGCTTCCTCCCTGTGGGATACGAGCAGTACTTC.

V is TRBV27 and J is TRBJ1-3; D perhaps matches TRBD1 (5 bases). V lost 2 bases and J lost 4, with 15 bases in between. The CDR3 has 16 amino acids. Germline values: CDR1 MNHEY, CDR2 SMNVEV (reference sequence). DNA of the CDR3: TGTGCCAGCAGTTTAAAAGAGAAGGGGCTCGGAAACACCATATATTTT. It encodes CASSLKEKGLGNTIYF.

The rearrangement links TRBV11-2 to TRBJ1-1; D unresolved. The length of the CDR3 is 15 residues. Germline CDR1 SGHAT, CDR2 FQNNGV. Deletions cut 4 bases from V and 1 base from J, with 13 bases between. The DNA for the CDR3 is TGTGCCAGCAGCTCACGGCGGTTGCGGAACACTGAAGCTTTCTTT. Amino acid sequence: CASSSRRLRNTEAFF.

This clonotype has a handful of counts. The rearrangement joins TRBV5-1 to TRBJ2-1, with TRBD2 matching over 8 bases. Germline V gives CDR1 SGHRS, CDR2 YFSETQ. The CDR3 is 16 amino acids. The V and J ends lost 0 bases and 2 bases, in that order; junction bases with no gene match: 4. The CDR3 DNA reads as TGCGCCAGCAGCTTGGCGGGCGGGAGGACCTACAATGAGCAGTTCTTC. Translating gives CASSLAGGRTYNEQFF.

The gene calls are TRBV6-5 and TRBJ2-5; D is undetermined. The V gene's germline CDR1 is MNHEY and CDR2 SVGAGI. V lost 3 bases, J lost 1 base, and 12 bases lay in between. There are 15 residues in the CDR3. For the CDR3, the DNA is TGTGCCAGCAGTTATCCCCCGGTAACCCAAGAGACCCAGTACTTC. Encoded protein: CASSYPPVTQETQYF.

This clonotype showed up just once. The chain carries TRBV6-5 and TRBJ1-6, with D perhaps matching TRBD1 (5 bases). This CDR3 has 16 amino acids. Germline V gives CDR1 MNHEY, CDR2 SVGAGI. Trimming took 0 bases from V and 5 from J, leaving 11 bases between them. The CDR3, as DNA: TGTGCCAGCAGTTACTCGGTGGAGGGGAATAATTCACCCCTCCACTTT. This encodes CASSYSVEGNNSPLHF.

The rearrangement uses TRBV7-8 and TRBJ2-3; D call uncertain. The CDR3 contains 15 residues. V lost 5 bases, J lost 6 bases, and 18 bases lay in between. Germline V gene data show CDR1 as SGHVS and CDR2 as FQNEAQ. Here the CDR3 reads CASSLRLAAVDTQYF. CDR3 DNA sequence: TGTGCCAGCAGCCTACGGTTAGCCGCCGTGGATACGCAGTATTTT.

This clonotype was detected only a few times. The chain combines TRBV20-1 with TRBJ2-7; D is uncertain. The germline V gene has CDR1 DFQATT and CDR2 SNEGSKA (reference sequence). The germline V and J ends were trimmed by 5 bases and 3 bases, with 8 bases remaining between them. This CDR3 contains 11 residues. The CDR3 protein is CSARPVYEQYF. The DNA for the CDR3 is TGCAGTGCTCGACCGGTCTACGAGCAGTACTTC.

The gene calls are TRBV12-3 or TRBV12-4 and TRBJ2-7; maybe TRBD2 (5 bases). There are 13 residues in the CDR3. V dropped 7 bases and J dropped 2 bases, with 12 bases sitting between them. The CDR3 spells CASTSRETYEQYF. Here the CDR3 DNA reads TGTGCCAGCACGTCCCGGGAAACCTACGAGCAGTACTTC.

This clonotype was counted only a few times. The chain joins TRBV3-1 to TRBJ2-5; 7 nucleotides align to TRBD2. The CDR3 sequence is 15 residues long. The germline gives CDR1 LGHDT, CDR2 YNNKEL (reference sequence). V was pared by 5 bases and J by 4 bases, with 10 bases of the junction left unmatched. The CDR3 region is CASSGGEARGETQYF. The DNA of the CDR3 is TGTGCCAGCAGCGGGGGGGAGGCAAGGGGAGAGACCCAGTACTTC.

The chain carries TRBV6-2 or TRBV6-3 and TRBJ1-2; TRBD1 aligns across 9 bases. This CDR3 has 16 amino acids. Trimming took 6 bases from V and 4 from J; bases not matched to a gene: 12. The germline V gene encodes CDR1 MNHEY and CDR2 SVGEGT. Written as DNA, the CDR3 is TGTGCCAGCAGGTCCTCCGGGACAGGGTATGGCTATGGCTACACCTTC. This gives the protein CASRSSGTGYGYGYTF.

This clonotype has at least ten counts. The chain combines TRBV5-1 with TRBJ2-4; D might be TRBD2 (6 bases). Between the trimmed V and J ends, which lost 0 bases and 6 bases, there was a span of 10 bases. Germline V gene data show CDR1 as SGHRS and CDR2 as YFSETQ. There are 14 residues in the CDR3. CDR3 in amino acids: CASSLEGGRNIQYF. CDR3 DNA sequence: TGCGCCAGCAGCTTGGAAGGAGGGAGAAACATTCAGTACTTC.

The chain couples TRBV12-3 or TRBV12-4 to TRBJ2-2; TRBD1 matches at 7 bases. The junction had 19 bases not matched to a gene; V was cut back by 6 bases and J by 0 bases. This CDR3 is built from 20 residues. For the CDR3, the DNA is TGTGCCAGCAGCTCCCGTTTGCTTACAGGGGACAACGCGAACACCGGGGAGCTGTTTTTT. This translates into CASSSRLLTGDNANTGELFF.